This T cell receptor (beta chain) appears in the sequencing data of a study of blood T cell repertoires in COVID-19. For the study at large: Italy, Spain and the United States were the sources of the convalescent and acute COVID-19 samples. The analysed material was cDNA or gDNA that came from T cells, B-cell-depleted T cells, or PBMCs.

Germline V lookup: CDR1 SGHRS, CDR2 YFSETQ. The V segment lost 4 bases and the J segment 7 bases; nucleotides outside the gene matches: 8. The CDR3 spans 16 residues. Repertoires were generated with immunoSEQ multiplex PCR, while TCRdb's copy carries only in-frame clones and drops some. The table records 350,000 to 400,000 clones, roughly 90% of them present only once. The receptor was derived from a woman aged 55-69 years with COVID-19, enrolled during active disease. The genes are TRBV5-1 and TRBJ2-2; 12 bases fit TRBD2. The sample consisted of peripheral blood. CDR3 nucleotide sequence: TGCGCCAGCAGCAACCCTAGCGGGGGGGCCCACGGGGAGCTGTTTTTT. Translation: CASSNPSGGAHGELFF.